A single sample gave rise to the 30 T cell receptor beta chains below, sequenced in a study of blood T cell repertoires in COVID-19 (TCRdb year 2020). Preparation of the library involved the immunoSEQ multiplex PCR assay. In TCRdb, the immuneACCESS table is reduced to in-frame sequences with V and J assigned. These tables do not hold every clone; where another copy was compared, an unresolved V gene accounts for under half, and the others remain unexplained. Within this sample are about 310,000 clones, with 89% of them counted one time only. Roughly a tenth of the sample is held by the ten biggest clonotypes. Sequenced sample: PBMCs or T cells enriched from blood (not recorded which). These TCRs come from a woman aged 25-40 years who had recovered from COVID-19.

This chain uses TRBV27 with TRBJ2-2; 11 bases line up with TRBD2. The CDR3 length is 16 residues. V trimming: 5 bases; J trimming: 4 bases; junction bases outside the gene matches: 6. Germline V gives CDR1 MNHEY, CDR2 SMNVEV (reference sequence). This chain's CDR3 is CASSPTSGRSTGELFF. In DNA, the CDR3 is TGTGCCAGCAGTCCAACTAGCGGGAGAAGCACCGGGGAGCTGTTTTTT.

This rearrangement joins TRBV4-3 to TRBJ2-3, with a tentative D call TRBD1 (7 bases). The V gene lost 0 bases and the J gene lost 4 bases, with 17 bases spanning the gap. The CDR3 runs to 17 residues. The V gene's germline CDR1 is LGHNA and CDR2 YSLEER. As DNA, the CDR3 is TGCGCCAGCAGCCAAGATTTAGGACAGGAGGGGGCAGATACGCAGTATTTT. It translates to CASSQDLGQEGADTQYF.

This sequence joins TRBV12-3 or TRBV12-4 and TRBJ2-7, with D perhaps matching TRBD1 (6 bases). Trimming took off 8 bases at V and 4 bases at J, with 15 bases between the two ends. The CDR3 is made up of 13 amino acids. The CDR3 reads CASGTGNRYEQYF. The CDR3, as DNA: TGTGCCAGCGGAACAGGGAATAGGTACGAGCAGTACTTC.

V usage is TRBV13 and J usage is TRBJ2-7; tentative D call: TRBD2 (7 bases). The CDR3 length is 13 residues. V lost 2 bases, J lost 7 bases, and 12 bases lay in between. Germline values: CDR1 PRHDT, CDR2 FYEKMQ (reference sequence). CDR3 in amino acids: CASSLMRGGEQYF. The CDR3 DNA sequence: TGTGCCAGCAGCTTAATGAGGGGGGGAGAGCAGTACTTC.

The V call is TRBV28, the J call TRBJ2-7; 10 bases are a match to TRBD1. The CDR3 is 18 amino acids. Per the germline V gene, CDR1 is MDHEN and CDR2 is SYDVKM. V dropped 6 bases and J dropped 0; count of bases not matched to a gene: 14. The CDR3, as DNA: TGTGCCAGCAGCCCGACCCCGGGACAGGGGTTTAGCTCCTACGAGCAGTACTTC. Amino acids: CASSPTPGQGFSSYEQYF.

The gene calls are TRBV27 and TRBJ2-1, with D uncertain. CDR1 is MNHEY and CDR2 is SMNVEV in the germline V gene (reference sequence). V was trimmed by 1 base and J by 9 bases, leaving 10 bases between them. The CDR3 totals 13 residues. DNA for the CDR3: TGTGCCAGCAGTTTATTTCCAGGTTTTGAGCAGTTCTTC. Translation: CASSLFPGFEQFF.

The gene calls are TRBV2 and TRBJ1-4, with D possibly TRBD1 on 5 matching bases. Germline CDR1 SNHLY, CDR2 FYNNEI. Trimming removed 8 bases from V and 3 bases from J, with 13 bases in between. This CDR3 has 14 amino acids. CDR3 in DNA: TGTGCCAGCTCGGGACTCTGGGCTAATGAAAAACTGTTTTTT. Its translation is CASSGLWANEKLFF. Based on the CDR3 plus reference TRBV2 and TRBJ1-4, the full variable domain is EPEVTQTPSHQVTQMGQEVILRCVPISNHLYFYWYRQILGQKVEFLVSFYNNEISEKSEIFDDQFSVERPDGSNFTLKIRSTKLEDSAMYFCASSGLWANEKLFFGSGTQLSVL.

This chain connects TRBV29-1 to TRBJ1-1; the D gene is possibly TRBD1 (6 bases). Trimming removed 6 bases at V and 4 bases at J, with 15 bases between. The CDR3 is made up of 13 amino acids. Per the germline V gene, CDR1 is SQVTM and CDR2 is ANQGSEA. In DNA, the CDR3 is TGCAGCGTGTCACAGGGAGGGGGCACTGAAGCTTTCTTT. Protein product: CSVSQGGGTEAFF.

CDR3 in amino acids: CASSQDWREETQYF. DNA for the CDR3: TGTGCCAGCAGCCAAGATTGGAGGGAAGAGACCCAGTACTTC. V and J are TRBV4-2 and TRBJ2-5, with D possibly TRBD2 on 6 matching bases. Trimming cost V 0 bases and J 3 bases, with 8 bases left between them. Germline V lookup: CDR1 LGHNA, CDR2 YNFKEQ. The CDR3 is 14 residues long.

The V and J genes are TRBV29-1 and TRBJ2-5; TRBD2 matches at 8 bases. This CDR3 contains 14 residues. Germline loops: CDR1 SQVTM, CDR2 ANQGSEA. J was trimmed by 4 bases and V by 2 bases; bases with no gene match: 6. CDR3 bases: TGCAGCGTTGAAATTAGCGGGATCCGAGAGACCCAGTACTTC. Its protein is CSVEISGIRETQYF.

The chain joins TRBV9 to TRBJ1-4; perhaps TRBD1 as D (6 bases). Looked up from germline, CDR1 is SGDLS and CDR2 is YYNGEE. Between the trimmed V and J ends, which lost 0 bases and 4 bases, there was a span of 13 bases. The CDR3 has 16 residues. The CDR3 nucleotides read TGTGCCAGCAGCGTAGCGAGGAGGGGGGGTAATGAAAAACTGTTTTTT. It translates to CASSVARRGGNEKLFF. The full variable domain, rest sourced from reference TRBV9 and TRBJ1-4, is DSGVTQTPKHLITATGQRVTLRCSPRSGDLSVYWYQQSLDQGLQFLIQYYNGEERAKGNILERFSAQQFPDLHSELNLSSLELGDSALYFCASSVARRGGNEKLFFGSGTQLSVL.

J is TRBJ1-2 and V is TRBV7-9; D might be TRBD1 (5 bases). Per germline, CDR1 SEHNR and CDR2 FQNEAQ (reference sequence). The germline V and J ends were trimmed by 1 base and 4 bases, with 10 bases remaining between them. The CDR3 is 14 amino acids. CDR3 sequence (DNA): TGTGCCAGCAGCTTAGACAGCGGGGCCTATGGCTACACCTTC. It is translated as CASSLDSGAYGYTF. The variable domain in full, completed from reference TRBV7-9 and TRBJ1-2, reads DTGVSQNPRHKITKRGQNVTFRCDPISEHNRLYWYRQTLGQGPEFLTYFQNEAQLEKSRLLSDRFSAERPKGSFSTLEIQRTEQGDSAMYLCASSLDSGAYGYTFGSGTRLTVV.

J is TRBJ2-1 and V is TRBV4-1; 7 nucleotides agree with TRBD2. V trimming: 2 bases; J trimming: 7 bases; junction bases outside the gene matches: 14. The germline V gene encodes CDR1 MGHRA and CDR2 YSYEKL. The CDR3 length is 17 residues. CDR3 sequence reads: CASSQRAGLVMGNEQFF. The CDR3 DNA sequence: TGCGCCAGCAGCCAAAGAGCCGGACTAGTGATGGGGAATGAGCAGTTCTTC.

J is TRBJ2-5 and V is TRBV18, with a possible D match to TRBD2 (5 bases). This CDR3 spans 14 amino acids. Trimming stripped 2 bases from V and 5 bases from J, with 12 bases between. Germline assignment: CDR1 KGHSH and CDR2 LQKENI. The CDR3 coding sequence is TGTGCCAGCTCACCATTGTCTAGCTGGGAGACCCAGTACTTC. Its translation is CASSPLSSWETQYF.

The V gene is TRBV24-1, the J gene TRBJ2-2, with 7 bases matching TRBD2. There are 15 residues in the CDR3. Losses at the gene ends were 4 bases for V and 2 bases for J; bases not matched to a gene: 3. Germline-derived CDR1 and CDR2 are KGHDR and SFDVKD. The CDR3 loop is CATSDLTSNTGELFF. The CDR3 DNA is TGTGCCACCAGTGACCTGACTAGCAACACCGGGGAGCTGTTTTTT.

The chain carries TRBV11-2 and TRBJ2-5; TRBD2 matches at 8 bases. Germline V gives CDR1 SGHAT, CDR2 FQNNGV. This CDR3 comprises 13 residues. The J segment lost 4 bases and the V segment lost 4 bases, leaving 2 bases of the junction unmatched. CDR3 loop: CASSSGTRETQYF. CDR3 bases: TGTGCCAGCAGCTCAGGGACTAGAGAGACCCAGTACTTC.

This sequence joins TRBV30 and TRBJ1-1, with D perhaps TRBD1 (6 bases). Germline CDR1 and CDR2: GTSNPN and SVGIG (reference sequence). The ends were cut back, 7 bases at V and 0 bases at J, with 12 bases in the middle. The length of the CDR3 is 13 residues. CDR3 region: CAYSRGLNTEAFF. CDR3 nucleotide sequence: TGTGCCTACAGCAGGGGACTGAACACTGAAGCTTTCTTT. The entire variable domain, with the rest obtained from reference TRBV30 and TRBJ1-1, is as follows: SQTIHQWPATLVQPVGSPLSLECTVEGTSNPNLYWYRQAAGRGLQLLFYSVGIGQISSEVPQNLSASRPQDRQFILSSKKLLLSDSGFYLCAYSRGLNTEAFFGQGTRLTVV.

The rearrangement links TRBV25-1 to TRBJ2-7; D is perhaps TRBD1 (6 bases). Trimming removed 1 base at V and 5 bases at J, with 9 bases between. This CDR3 has 13 residues. From germline, CDR1 is MGHDK and CDR2 SYGVNS. The CDR3 nucleotides read TGTGCCAGCAGTGAATGGGACAAGGACGAGCAGTACTTC. It codes for CASSEWDKDEQYF.

This clone has just one count. CDR3 in amino acids: CASSFLWGPDTQYF. The CDR3 DNA is TGCGCCAGCAGCTTCCTTTGGGGGCCCGATACGCAGTATTTT. The J gene is TRBJ2-3, the V gene TRBV5-1; maybe TRBD1 (6 bases). Germline CDR1 is SGHRS and CDR2 is YFSETQ. The CDR3 length is 14 residues. Trimming took off 2 bases at V and 6 bases at J, with 13 bases between the two ends.

The chain employs TRBV5-6 and TRBJ1-2, with 10 bases aligning to TRBD1. The CDR3 spans 15 residues. The ends lost 4 bases at V and 3 bases at J; junction bases unmatched: 6. Germline V gene sequence: CDR1 SGHDT, CDR2 YYEEEE. CDR3 sequence: CASSTWTGGYYGYTF. As DNA, the CDR3 is TGTGCCAGCAGCACCTGGACAGGGGGTTACTATGGCTACACCTTC.

The rearrangement links TRBV18 to TRBJ2-7; TRBD1 is a possible D gene (6 bases). The V gene's germline CDR1 is KGHSH and CDR2 LQKENI. V gave up 2 bases and J gave up 0 bases, with 20 bases separating them. This CDR3 is 18 amino acids long. In nucleotides, the CDR3 is TGTGCCAGCTCACCATCGGGTTATGTGAGGGGGTTCTCCTACGAGCAGTACTTC. It is translated as CASSPSGYVRGFSYEQYF.

This chain links TRBV18 with TRBJ2-6; tentatively, D is TRBD1 (6 bases). The CDR3 has 18 residues. Looked up from germline, CDR1 is KGHSH and CDR2 is LQKENI. V shed 1 base and J shed 0 bases, with 13 bases lying between them. DNA for the CDR3: TGTGCCAGCTCACCACGGGGACACCTAGTCTCTGGGGCCAACGTCCTGACTTTC. It is translated as CASSPRGHLVSGANVLTF.

On this clone: No conserved phenylalanine or tryptophan is present at the end of the CDR3, so a read error is the likely explanation. The rearrangement uses TRBV5-1 and TRBJ2-3; D ambiguous. Germline-derived CDR1 and CDR2 are SGHRS and YFSETQ. V was pared by 4 bases and J by 4 bases, with 10 bases between. This CDR3 spans 13 amino acids. The DNA of the CDR3 is TGCGCCAGCAGCCCGTGTAATGCAGATACGCAGTATCTT. This encodes CASSPCNADTQYL.

This clone was recorded only once. The chain carries TRBV18 and TRBJ2-5, with 14 positions matching TRBD2. Germline CDR1 reads KGHSH; CDR2 reads LQKENI. V gave up 1 base and J gave up 5 bases; unmatched junction bases: 0. This CDR3 spans 15 amino acids. This CDR3 reads CASSPRTSGRETQYF. CDR3 bases: TGTGCCAGCTCACCACGGACTAGCGGGAGGGAGACCCAGTACTTC.

J is TRBJ1-5 and V is TRBV4-1, with 7 bases fitting TRBD1. This CDR3 is built from 16 residues. Germline lookup yields CDR1 MGHRA and CDR2 YSYEKL. Trimming took 3 bases from V and 2 from J; bases not matched to a gene: 7. This CDR3 reads CASSHYRGPGNQPQHF. The DNA for the CDR3 is TGCGCCAGCAGCCATTATAGGGGGCCAGGCAATCAGCCCCAGCATTTT.

CDR3 sequence: CASSPPDRVDEKLFF. CDR3 coding DNA: TGCGCCAGCAGCCCTCCGGACAGGGTGGATGAAAAACTGTTTTTT. The chain couples TRBV5-1 to TRBJ1-4; TRBD1 matches at 8 bases. The CDR3 length is 15 residues. V gave up 4 bases and J gave up 6 bases; unmatched junction bases: 8. In germline, CDR1 is SGHRS, CDR2 YFSETQ.

The chain has TRBV18 and TRBJ2-2, with 8 bases fitting TRBD1. The length of the CDR3 is 17 residues. Germline V CDR1 and CDR2: KGHSH, LQKENI. With 2 bases clipped from V and 0 bases from J, the junction kept 5 bases outside the gene matches. The CDR3 coding sequence is TGTGCCAGCTCACCAACAAACAGGGGGGCGAACACCGGGGAGCTGTTTTTT. Protein sequence: CASSPTNRGANTGELFF.

V is TRBV27 and J is TRBJ1-2; 7 bases match TRBD1. J gave up 7 bases and V 4 bases, and 15 bases lay outside the gene matches. Germline CDR1 MNHEY, CDR2 SMNVEV (reference sequence). The CDR3 length is 16 residues. The CDR3 sequence: CASSSLGAGGAPGYTF. CDR3 DNA: TGTGCCAGCAGTTCGCTAGGAGCAGGGGGTGCTCCTGGCTACACCTTC.

CDR3 region: CASSSTRGPNTEAFF. CDR3 nucleotide sequence: TGTGCCAGCAGTTCAACCAGGGGGCCGAACACTGAAGCTTTCTTT. The chain combines TRBV19 with TRBJ1-1; TRBD1 matches at 8 bases. CDR1 is LNHDA and CDR2 is SQIVND in the germline V gene (reference sequence). CDR3 length equals 15 residues. The ends lost 9 bases at V and 1 base at J; junction bases unmatched: 10.

The chain carries TRBV19 and TRBJ1-1; perhaps TRBD1 as D (6 bases). V was clipped by 1 base and J by 7 bases, with 13 bases between them. This CDR3 spans 14 amino acids. Germline V CDR1 and CDR2: LNHDA, SQIVND (reference sequence). The DNA of the CDR3 is TGTGCCAGTAGTATAGGGGACAAATTGATTGAAGCTTTCTTT. Encoded protein: CASSIGDKLIEAFF.